This TCR beta chain appears in the sequencing data of a study of blood T cell repertoires in COVID-19. V lost 3 bases and J lost 8, with 11 bases in between. From germline, CDR1 is DFQATT and CDR2 SNEGSKA (reference sequence). The CDR3 is 11 amino acids. This table comes from immunoSEQ multiplex PCR, and its TCRdb copy is limited to in-frame clones, with some not included. The table has approximately 310,000 clones, about 85% seen once. The sample was PBMCs or T cells enriched from blood (not recorded which). The rearrangement uses TRBV20-1 and TRBJ2-7; perhaps TRBD2 as D (5 bases). This receptor was identified in a woman younger than 45 who had been exposed to COVID-19. CDR3 nucleotides: TGCAGTGCTAGCGCATCGGGGAAGCAGTACTTC. Its protein is CSASASGKQYF.